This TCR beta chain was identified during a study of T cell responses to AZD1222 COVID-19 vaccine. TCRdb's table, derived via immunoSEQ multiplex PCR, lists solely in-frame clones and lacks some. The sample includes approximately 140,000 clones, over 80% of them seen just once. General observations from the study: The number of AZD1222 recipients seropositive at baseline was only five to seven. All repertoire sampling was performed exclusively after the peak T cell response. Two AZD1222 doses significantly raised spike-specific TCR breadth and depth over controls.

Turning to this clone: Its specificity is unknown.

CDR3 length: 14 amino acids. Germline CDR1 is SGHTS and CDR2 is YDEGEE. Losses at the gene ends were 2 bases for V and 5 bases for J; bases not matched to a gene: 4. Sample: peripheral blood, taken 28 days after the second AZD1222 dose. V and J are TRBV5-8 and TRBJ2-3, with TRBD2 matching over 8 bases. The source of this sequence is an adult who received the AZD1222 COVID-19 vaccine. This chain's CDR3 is CASSFGRAVDTQYF. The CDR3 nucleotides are TGTGCCAGCAGCTTCGGGAGGGCGGTAGATACGCAGTATTTT.